Here is one T cell receptor (beta chain) with its context. This clonotype was seen only a few times. Its target antigen remains unknown. Base-call qualities are not available, and no considerably larger clone is one nucleotide away. This sample was included in a study of identical twins (dated by TCRdb to the mid-2010s). About the study as a whole: The study deep-sequenced TCR alpha and beta repertoires from monozygotic twins, unrelated adults of various ages and cord blood to test whether fetal clonotypes persist. To rule out contamination, replicate twin experiments were performed at different times with different library preparation protocols.

The paper's findings and limits, for the study overall: Abundant cord blood beta clonotypes had fewer insertions, young adult naive repertoires showed a similar but weaker trend, and memory repertoires showed no such trend. Because the same donors could not be followed over many years, conclusions were based on cross-sectional statistical analysis. Recombination models systematically underestimated out-of-frame TCR alpha sharing in monozygotic twins but agreed with sharing between unrelated individuals. Zero-insertion analyses could be partly confounded by invariant T cells such as MAIT and iNKT, though diverse VJ usage argued against such confounding for most clonotypes. Compared with coincidental sharing between unrelated individuals, out-of-frame TCR alpha sequences shared between twins had an excess of sequences with low generation probability. Excess twin sharing in beta out-of-frame sequences was weaker because fewer shared sequences lowered the signal-to-noise ratio.

From the cysteine through the phenylalanine, the CDR3 covers 14 amino acids. Of all the DNA, just the CDR3 is kept, 42 bases in frame from base 1. Compared with germline, V lacks 3 bases and J lacks 0 bases; bases without a gene match: 3. Reading the germline V gene gives CDR1 SQVTM and CDR2 ANQGSEA. Library preparation used 5' RACE. The run used an Illumina HiSeq 2000. A universal primer binding site was introduced by template switching, and a unique molecular identifier was present in the final cDNA, enabling accurate counting of TCR cDNA molecules. Specific primers in the conserved constant-segment region were used to synthesize first-strand cDNA for the TCR alpha and beta chains. Each cDNA library was double barcoded, with a SMART-Mk sample barcode plus Illumina barcodes, to control for contamination. TruSeq adapter sequences and Illumina sample barcodes were added in two successive PCR steps. The TCR alpha and beta cDNA libraries were sequenced on the Illumina HiSeq platform using custom primers. From the authors' description of their analysis: MiGEC processed the raw reads to extract unique molecular identifiers, while MiXCR was used to determine the CDR3 positions. For each individual, recombination models were inferred using an EM algorithm with the repgenHMM and IGoR tools. The tcR package in R was used for shared clonotype analysis, with sharing normalized by the product of cloneset sizes. Out-of-frame nonproductive sequences were analyzed to study raw recombination free of thymic and clonal selection effects. TCRdb reran the public reads through fastp at Q25 and MiXCR, keeping productive beta chains. Records with the same CDR3 protein are collapsed into one entry carrying the most frequent genes and DNA. These V and J calls derive from TCRdb rather than the authors' analysis. This sample comprises a few hundred thousand distinct CDR3 sequences, less than 9.5% of them detected only once. The ten largest account for about 7.1% of the sample.

All donors were healthy Caucasians. The twin cohort comprised three pairs of female monozygotic twins, all aged roughly 18 to 29 years. Positive isolation kits from Invitrogen were used to isolate CD4+ and CD8+ T cell populations. Another study also made use of these data, one on yellow fever vaccine responses in identical twins. From that second study: The authors reported that the T cell response to vaccination in identical twins appeared partly convergent and partly personalized. In identical twins, the study followed T cell clones that responded to the vaccine with precision.

The V and J segments used are TRBV29-1 and TRBJ2-3, with 7 bases matching TRBD1. This TCR derives from a woman younger than 35 in good health. Sequencing used CD8+ T cells sorted from blood. The base sequence is TGCAGCGTTGACGACAGGGTTAGCACAGATACGCAGTATTTT. It is translated as CSVDDRVSTDTQYF.